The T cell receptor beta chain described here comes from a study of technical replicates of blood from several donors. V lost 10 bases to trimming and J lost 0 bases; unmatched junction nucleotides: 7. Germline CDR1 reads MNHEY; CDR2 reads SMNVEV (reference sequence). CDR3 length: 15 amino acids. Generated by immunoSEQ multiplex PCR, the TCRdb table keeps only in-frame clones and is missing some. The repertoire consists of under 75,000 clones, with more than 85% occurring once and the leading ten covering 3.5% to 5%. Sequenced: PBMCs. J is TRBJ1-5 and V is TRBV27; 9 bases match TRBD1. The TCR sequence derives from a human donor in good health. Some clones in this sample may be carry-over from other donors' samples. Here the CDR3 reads CATKGQGDSNQPQHF. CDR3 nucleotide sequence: TGTGCCACCAAGGGACAGGGCGATAGCAATCAGCCCCAGCATTTT.